The rows below give T cell receptor beta chains drawn from one sample of a study of blood T cell repertoires in COVID-19. Clones were sequenced by immunoSEQ multiplex PCR, and TCRdb holds only the in-frame ones, with some missing. The table records 200,000 to 250,000 clones, under 90% of them present only once. Material for sequencing was peripheral blood. The receptor set was obtained from a woman of 80 years or more with active or convalescent COVID-19. CDR3s include the opening cysteine and the closing phenylalanine or tryptophan. Each record gives: V gene, clone size, D gene, J gene, CDR3 protein, CDR3 DNA. A D gene is named only where the DNA matches it firmly. Clone sizes are given selectively: once, few, many, or a class where the clone is expanded.

TRBV10-3	.	TRBD2	TRBJ2-7	CAISETSGGAGEQYF	TGTGCCATCAGTGAGACTAGCGGGGGGGCAGGGGAGCAGTACTTC
TRBV7-9	few	TRBD1	TRBJ2-7	CASSRLDRDPQYF	TGTGCCAGCAGCCGGCTAGACAGGGATCCGCAGTACTTC
TRBV28	.	TRBD2	TRBJ2-1	CASMGSGGGYNEQFF	TGTGCCAGCATGGGTAGCGGGGGGGGTTACAATGAGCAGTTCTTC
TRBV5-6	.	TRBD1	TRBJ1-1	CASSSSGGGNTEAFF	TGTGCCAGCAGCTCCTCAGGGGGTGGGAACACTGAAGCTTTCTTT
TRBV23-1	few	.	TRBJ2-7	CASSQFRPGDYEQYF	TGCGCCAGCAGTCAATTCAGGCCGGGGGACTACGAGCAGTACTTC
TRBV19	.	.	TRBJ1-5	CASSSRESQPQHF	TGTGCCAGTAGTAGCCGGGAATCTCAGCCCCAGCATTTT
TRBV19	.	TRBD2	TRBJ2-1	CASSIKARETYNEQFF	TGTGCCAGTAGTATTAAGGCGCGGGAGACCTACAATGAGCAGTTCTTC
TRBV18	.	.	TRBJ1-5	CASSPRRGNQPQHF	TGTGCCAGCTCACCTCGCAGGGGAAATCAGCCCCAGCATTTT
TRBV19	few	.	TRBJ1-6	CASNALGVGNSPLHF	TGTGCCAGTAATGCCTTAGGGGTTGGCAATTCACCCCTCCACTTT
TRBV18	once	.	TRBJ1-1	CASSPDRPVNTEAFF	TGTGCCAGCTCACCAGACAGACCGGTGAACACTGAAGCTTTCTTT
TRBV6-4	.	.	TRBJ2-6	CASSGQNSGANVLTF	TGTGCCAGCAGTGGACAGAACTCTGGGGCCAACGTCCTGACTTTC
TRBV5-4	.	TRBD1	TRBJ1-1	CASSWQGARNTEAFF	TGTGCCAGCAGCTGGCAGGGGGCTCGGAACACTGAAGCTTTCTTT
TRBV24-1	.	TRBD2	TRBJ2-3	CATSEATSGGARGTQYF	TGTGCCACCAGTGAGGCGACTAGCGGGGGGGCCCGTGGTACGCAGTATTTT
TRBV3-1/TRBV3-2	.	TRBD2	TRBJ2-4	CASSPHVGRDKNIQYF	TGTGCCAGCAGCCCACATGTGGGGAGGGACAAAAACATTCAGTACTTC
TRBV30	.	.	TRBJ2-7	CAWSVRTVLDEQYF	TGTGCCTGGAGTGTAAGGACTGTCCTCGACGAGCAGTACTTC
TRBV27	.	.	TRBJ2-2	CASSFLATRSSHGELFF	TGTGCCAGCAGTTTCCTGGCGACTAGAAGTTCCCACGGGGAGCTGTTTTTT
TRBV7-3	.	TRBD2	TRBJ2-7	CASSLASGSYEQYF	TGTGCCAGCAGCTTAGCTAGCGGGAGCTACGAGCAGTACTTC
TRBV18	once	TRBD2	TRBJ2-1	CASSALLAGIGDEQFF	TGTGCCAGCTCAGCCTTACTAGCGGGGATCGGAGATGAGCAGTTCTTC
TRBV19	once	.	TRBJ1-1	CASSPRGTVNTEAFF	TGTGCCAGTAGTCCCCGCGGGACGGTGAACACTGAAGCTTTCTTT
TRBV29-1	once	TRBD1	TRBJ2-2	CSVARGHTGELFF	TGCAGCGTTGCCAGGGGGCACACCGGGGAGCTGTTTTTT
TRBV20-1	once	.	TRBJ2-1	CSARPGYEQFF	TGCAGTGCTAGACCGGGATATGAGCAGTTCTTC
TRBV6-5	once	.	TRBJ2-2	CASRMETGELFF	TGTGCCAGCAGAATGGAGACCGGGGAGCTGTTTTTT
TRBV6-5	.	.	TRBJ1-1	CASRVAPGNTEAFF	TGTGCCAGCAGAGTAGCCCCGGGGAACACTGAAGCTTTCTTT
TRBV6-4	once	TRBD1	TRBJ2-1	CASSQEGQGVNEQFF	TGTGCCAGCAGCCAAGAAGGACAGGGCGTCAATGAGCAGTTCTTC
TRBV27	.	.	TRBJ2-5	CASSSWSSGTQETQYF	TGTGCCAGCAGTTCGTGGAGTAGCGGAACTCAAGAGACCCAGTACTTC
TRBV18	.	TRBD1	TRBJ1-2	CASSPRPGQGGYTF	TGTGCCAGCTCACCACGCCCAGGACAGGGTGGCTACACCTTC
TRBV18	once	TRBD2	TRBJ2-1	CASSPSGADNEQFF	TGTGCCAGCTCACCTAGCGGGGCTGACAATGAGCAGTTCTTC
TRBV3-1/TRBV3-2	.	.	TRBJ1-1	CASSPRNTEAFF	TGTGCCAGCAGCCCTCGGAACACTGAAGCTTTCTTT
TRBV5-1	.	.	TRBJ1-4	CASSLADGGGSEKLFF	TGCGCCAGCAGCTTGGCAGACGGCGGGGGAAGTGAAAAACTGTTTTTT
TRBV11-1	.	.	TRBJ1-6	CASSPQGGYNSPLHF	TGTGCCAGCAGCCCCCAGGGAGGCTATAATTCACCCCTCCACTTT
TRBV10-3	.	.	TRBJ2-2	CAISEKWGQNTGELFF	TGTGCCATCAGTGAGAAATGGGGACAGAACACCGGGGAGCTGTTTTTT
TRBV4-1	.	TRBD1	TRBJ1-5	CASSPNTGGNIDQPQHF	TGCGCCAGCAGCCCCAATACAGGGGGCAATATCGATCAGCCCCAGCATTTT
TRBV2	.	TRBD2	TRBJ2-1	CASSVESPHPAGDYNEQFF	TGTGCCAGCAGTGTAGAAAGTCCTCATCCGGCGGGAGATTACAATGAGCAGTTCTTC
TRBV7-9	.	TRBD2	TRBJ2-7	CASSQRTSGTYEQYF	TGTGCCAGCAGCCAAAGGACTAGCGGTACCTACGAGCAGTACTTC
TRBV6-5	.	TRBD2	TRBJ2-3	CASRTSGGAGDTQYF	TGTGCCAGCCGGACTAGCGGGGGGGCCGGGGATACGCAGTATTTT
TRBV19	.	.	TRBJ1-5	CASSRWGASNQPQHF	TGTGCCAGTAGCAGATGGGGCGCGAGCAATCAGCCCCAGCATTTT
TRBV5-5	.	TRBD2	TRBJ2-1	CASSLVAGAGEQFF	TGTGCCAGCAGCTTGGTTGCGGGAGCAGGTGAGCAGTTCTTC
TRBV28	.	TRBD1	TRBJ2-2	CASSLYLRDSDTGELFF	TGTGCCAGCAGTTTATACCTCCGGGACAGCGACACCGGGGAGCTGTTTTTT
TRBV3-1/TRBV3-2	.	TRBD2	TRBJ2-5	CASRLTSGAYQETQYF	TGTGCCAGCAGGCTGACTAGCGGGGCGTACCAAGAGACCCAGTACTTC
TRBV2	once	.	TRBJ1-6	CASRRGGDSPLHF	TGTGCCAGCAGGCGGGGCGGGGATTCACCCCTCCACTTT
TRBV6-1	.	.	TRBJ2-1	CASSDHYRDEQFF	TGTGCCAGCAGTGATCATTACCGGGATGAGCAGTTCTTC
TRBV5-1	once	.	TRBJ1-1	CASSAGVENTEAFF	TGCGCCAGCAGCGCGGGGGTGGAGAACACTGAAGCTTTCTTT
TRBV5-5	.	.	TRBJ2-7	CASSYPGSYEQYF	TGTGCCAGCAGCTACCCCGGGTCCTACGAGCAGTACTTC
TRBV6-6	.	TRBD1	TRBJ1-3	CASSYSETGAGNTIYF	TGTGCCAGCAGTTACTCGGAGACAGGGGCTGGAAACACCATATATTTT
TRBV5-6	.	TRBD2	TRBJ2-1	CASSKGHLGGEQFF	TGTGCCAGCAGCAAAGGACACCTCGGGGGGGAGCAGTTCTTC
TRBV11-3	.	.	TRBJ2-2	CASSLDRAGELFF	TGTGCCAGCAGCTTAGATCGGGCCGGGGAGCTGTTTTTT
TRBV4-3	.	.	TRBJ2-2	CASSQDELGGGELFF	TGCGCCAGCAGCCAAGATGAACTAGGGGGCGGGGAGCTGTTTTTT
TRBV30	.	TRBD1	TRBJ1-1	CAWSDRGRGTEAFF	TGTGCCTGGAGTGACAGGGGCAGGGGCACTGAAGCTTTCTTT
TRBV5-1	.	TRBD2	TRBJ2-3	CASSSLAGGGTDTQYF	TGCGCCAGCAGCTCGCTAGCGGGAGGGGGCACAGATACGCAGTATTTT
TRBV5-1	.	TRBD1	TRBJ1-5	CASSLAGAGTGGNQPQHF	TGCGCCAGCAGCTTGGCCGGAGCGGGGACAGGGGGCAATCAGCCCCAGCATTTT
TRBV7-2	.	TRBD2	TRBJ2-3	CASSPIAGFTDTQYF	TGTGCCAGCAGCCCCATAGCGGGGTTCACAGATACGCAGTATTTT